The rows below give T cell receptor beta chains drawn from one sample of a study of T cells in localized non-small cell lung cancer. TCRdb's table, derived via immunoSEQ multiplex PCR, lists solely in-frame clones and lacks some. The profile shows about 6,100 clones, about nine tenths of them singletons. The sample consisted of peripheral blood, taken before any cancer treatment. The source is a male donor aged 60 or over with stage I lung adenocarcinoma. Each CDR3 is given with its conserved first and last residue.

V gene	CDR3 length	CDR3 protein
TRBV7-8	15	CASSSWDPPGNEQFF
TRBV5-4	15	CASSLDLDRGNIQYF
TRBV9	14	CASSVDGNNSPLHF
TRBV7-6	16	CASSHGGVAGGNEQFF
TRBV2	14	CASSGRDWIYGYTF
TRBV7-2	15	CASTPFFAGEETQYF
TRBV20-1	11	CSAAFIGELFF
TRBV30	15	CACRWREGRGDTQYF
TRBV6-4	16	CASSPERGGGLDTQYF
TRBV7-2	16	CASSFTFKVPPGELFF
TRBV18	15	CASSPTSQGRSEQFF
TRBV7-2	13	CASSPRNDEPQHF
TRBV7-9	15	CASSWAGTGYNEQFF
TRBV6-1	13	CASSEGGRTEAFF
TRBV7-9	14	CASSLSSGTDEQFF
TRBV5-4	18	CASSLEVTSGSKAGELFF
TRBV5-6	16	CASSLGIGKRPDTQYF
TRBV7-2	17	CASSPTSRGVVGETQYF
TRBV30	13	CAWTRTGAYGYTF
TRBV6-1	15	CASSEIGGAVETQYF
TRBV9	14	CASSVVVRGDGYTF
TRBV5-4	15	CASSLDLVAKNIQYF